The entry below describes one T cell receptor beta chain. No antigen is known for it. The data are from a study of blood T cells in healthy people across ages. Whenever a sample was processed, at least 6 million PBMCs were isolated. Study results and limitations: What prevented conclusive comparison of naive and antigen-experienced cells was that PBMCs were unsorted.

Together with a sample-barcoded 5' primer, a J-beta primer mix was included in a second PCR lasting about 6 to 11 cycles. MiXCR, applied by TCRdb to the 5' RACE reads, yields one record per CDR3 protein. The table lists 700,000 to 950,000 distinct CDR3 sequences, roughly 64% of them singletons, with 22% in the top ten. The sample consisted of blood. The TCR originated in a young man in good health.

CDR3 sequence (DNA): TGTGCCAGCACACCGGACAGGAACACTGAAGCTTTCTTT. This gives the protein CASTPDRNTEAFF. The genes are TRBV12-3 or TRBV12-4 and TRBJ1-1; perhaps TRBD1 as D (6 bases). This CDR3 has 13 residues. With 7 bases removed from V and 1 base from J, the gap between germline ends came to 10 bases.